This TCR beta chain was captured in a study of blood T cell repertoires in COVID-19. Repertoires were generated with immunoSEQ multiplex PCR, while TCRdb's copy carries only in-frame clones and drops some. The data hold tens of thousands of clones, with 85% to 90% observed a single time. This CDR3 contains 16 residues. Germline V gene lookup returns CDR1 SGHRS and CDR2 YFSETQ. Trimming stripped 0 bases from V and 4 bases from J, with 13 bases between. The sequence came from a human donor with active COVID-19. The donor label of this sample is uncertain. Sequenced input: peripheral blood. The rearrangement joins TRBV5-1 to TRBJ2-2; D may be TRBD1 (6 bases). CDR3 residues: CASSLGGTRSTGELFF. The CDR3 DNA follows: TGCGCCAGCAGCTTGGGAGGGACAAGGAGCACCGGGGAGCTGTTTTTT.